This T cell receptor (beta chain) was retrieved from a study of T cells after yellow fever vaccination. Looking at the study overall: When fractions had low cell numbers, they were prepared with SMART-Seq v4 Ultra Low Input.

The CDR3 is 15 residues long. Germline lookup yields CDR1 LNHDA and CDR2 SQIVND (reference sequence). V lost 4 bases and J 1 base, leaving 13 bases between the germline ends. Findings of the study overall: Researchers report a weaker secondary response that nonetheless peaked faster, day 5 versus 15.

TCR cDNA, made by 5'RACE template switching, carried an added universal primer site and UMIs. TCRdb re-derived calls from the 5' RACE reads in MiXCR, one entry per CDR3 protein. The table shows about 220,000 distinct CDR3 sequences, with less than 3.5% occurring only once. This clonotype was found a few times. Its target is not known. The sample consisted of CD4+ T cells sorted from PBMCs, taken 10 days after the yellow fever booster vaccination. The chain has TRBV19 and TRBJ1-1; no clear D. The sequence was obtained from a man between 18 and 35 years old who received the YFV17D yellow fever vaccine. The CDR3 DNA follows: TGTGCCAGTAGTAACGTAGGCAGAGCGAACACTGAAGCTTTCTTT. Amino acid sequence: CASSNVGRANTEAFF.